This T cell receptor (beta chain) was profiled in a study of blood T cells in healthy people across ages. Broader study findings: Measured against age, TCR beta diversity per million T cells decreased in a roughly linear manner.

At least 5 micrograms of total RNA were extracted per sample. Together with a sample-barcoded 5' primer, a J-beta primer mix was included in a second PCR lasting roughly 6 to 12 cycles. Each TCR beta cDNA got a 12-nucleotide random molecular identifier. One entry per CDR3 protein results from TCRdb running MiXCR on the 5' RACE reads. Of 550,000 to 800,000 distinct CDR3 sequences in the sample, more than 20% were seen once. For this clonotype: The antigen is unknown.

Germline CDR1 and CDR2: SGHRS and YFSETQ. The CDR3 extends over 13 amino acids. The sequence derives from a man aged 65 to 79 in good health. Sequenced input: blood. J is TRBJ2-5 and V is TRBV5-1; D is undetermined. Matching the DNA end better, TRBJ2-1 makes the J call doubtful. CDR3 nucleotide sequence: TGCGCCAGCAGCTTGGCACAGCCTCCGGAGCAGTTCTTC. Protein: CASSLAQPPEQFF.